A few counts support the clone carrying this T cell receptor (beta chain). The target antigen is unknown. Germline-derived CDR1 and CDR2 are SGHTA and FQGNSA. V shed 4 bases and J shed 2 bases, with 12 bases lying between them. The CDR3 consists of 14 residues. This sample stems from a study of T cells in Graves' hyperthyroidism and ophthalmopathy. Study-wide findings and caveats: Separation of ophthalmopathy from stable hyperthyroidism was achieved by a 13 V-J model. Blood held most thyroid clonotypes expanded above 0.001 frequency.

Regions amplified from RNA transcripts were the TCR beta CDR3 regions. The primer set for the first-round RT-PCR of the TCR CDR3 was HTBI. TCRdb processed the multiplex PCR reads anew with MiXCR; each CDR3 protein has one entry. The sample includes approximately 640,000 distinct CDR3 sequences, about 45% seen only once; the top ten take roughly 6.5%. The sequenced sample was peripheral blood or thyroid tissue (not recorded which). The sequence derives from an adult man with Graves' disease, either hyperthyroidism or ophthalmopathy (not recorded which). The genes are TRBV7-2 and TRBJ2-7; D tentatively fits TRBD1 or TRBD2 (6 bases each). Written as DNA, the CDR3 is TGTGCCAGCAGCTCAGGGGACTCTCCCTACGAGCAGTACTTC. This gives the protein CASSSGDSPYEQYF. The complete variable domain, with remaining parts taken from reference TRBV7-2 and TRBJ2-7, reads GAGVSQSPSNKVTEKGKDVELRCDPISGHTALYWYRQSLGQGLEFLIYFQGNSAPDKSGLPSDRFSAERTGGSVSTLTIQRTQQEDSAVYLCASSSGDSPYEQYFGPGTRLTVT.